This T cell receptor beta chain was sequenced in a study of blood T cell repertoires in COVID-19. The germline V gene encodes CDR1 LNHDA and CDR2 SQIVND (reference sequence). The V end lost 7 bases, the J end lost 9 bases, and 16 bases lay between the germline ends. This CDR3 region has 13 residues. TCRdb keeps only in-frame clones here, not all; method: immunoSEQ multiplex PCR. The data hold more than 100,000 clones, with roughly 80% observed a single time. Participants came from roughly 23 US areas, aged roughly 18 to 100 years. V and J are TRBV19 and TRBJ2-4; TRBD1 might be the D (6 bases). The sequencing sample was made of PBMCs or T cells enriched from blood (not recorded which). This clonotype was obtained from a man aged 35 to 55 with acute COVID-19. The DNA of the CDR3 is TGTGCCAGTACCCGGGACATTCAAGGCATTCAGTACTTC. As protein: CASTRDIQGIQYF.